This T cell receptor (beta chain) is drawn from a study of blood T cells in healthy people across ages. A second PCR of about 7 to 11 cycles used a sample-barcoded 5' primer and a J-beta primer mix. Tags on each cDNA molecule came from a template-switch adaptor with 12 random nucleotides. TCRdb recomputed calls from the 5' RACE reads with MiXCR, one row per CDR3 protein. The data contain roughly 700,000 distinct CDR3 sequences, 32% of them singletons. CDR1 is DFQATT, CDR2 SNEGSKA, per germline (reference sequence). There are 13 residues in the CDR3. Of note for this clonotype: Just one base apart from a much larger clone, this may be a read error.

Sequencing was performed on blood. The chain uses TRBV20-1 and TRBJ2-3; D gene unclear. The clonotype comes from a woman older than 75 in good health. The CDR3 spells CSATGTRTDTQYF. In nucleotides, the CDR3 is TGCAGTGCTACGGGTACTCGCACCGATACGCAGTATTTT.